The T cell receptor beta chain under discussion was sequenced for a study of T cells in Graves' hyperthyroidism and ophthalmopathy. Study-level information: Prior to any treatment, at the point of initial diagnosis, peripheral blood was collected.

No progression to ophthalmopathy during 18 months of follow-up defined stable disease. In its sample, this clonotype was seen many times. Its target is not known. Study-level results: With a median lead of approximately 6 months before onset, the model predicted ophthalmopathy.

CDR1 and CDR2 (germline): MNHNS, SASEGT. This CDR3 comprises 13 residues. Trimming took 4 bases from V and 3 from J, leaving 10 bases between them. TCR beta CDR3 region amplification was performed from RNA transcripts. Primed by the HTBI set, a first-round RT-PCR was run on the TCR CDR3. Using its own MiXCR run on the multiplex PCR reads, TCRdb lists one record per CDR3 protein. The sample has 360,000 or so distinct CDR3 sequences, about a fifth seen once. This sequence originates from a woman aged 18-29 years with Graves' hyperthyroidism. The chain has TRBV6-1 and TRBJ2-7; tentatively, D is TRBD1 (5 bases). What was sequenced was blood. The CDR3 is CASSAREGYEQYF. CDR3 in DNA: TGTGCCAGCAGTGCCAGGGAAGGCTACGAGCAGTACTTC.